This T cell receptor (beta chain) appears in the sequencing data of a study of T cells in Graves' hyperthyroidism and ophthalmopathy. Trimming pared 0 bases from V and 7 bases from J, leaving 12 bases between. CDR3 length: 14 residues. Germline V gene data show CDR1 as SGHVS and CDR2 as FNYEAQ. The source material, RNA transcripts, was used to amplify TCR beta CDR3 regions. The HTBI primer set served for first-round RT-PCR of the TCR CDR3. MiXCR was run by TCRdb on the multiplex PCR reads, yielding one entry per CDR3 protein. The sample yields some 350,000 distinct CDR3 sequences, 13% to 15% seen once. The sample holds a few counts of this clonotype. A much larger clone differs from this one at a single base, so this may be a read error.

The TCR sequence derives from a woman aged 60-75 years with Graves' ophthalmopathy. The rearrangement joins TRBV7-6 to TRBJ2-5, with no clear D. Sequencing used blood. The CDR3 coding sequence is TGTGCCAGCAGCTTAGCGCCAGCACGAGGGACCCAGTACTTC. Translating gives CASSLAPARGTQYF.